These 26 T cell receptor beta chains originate from one sample sequenced in a study of B cell selection in AIRE deficiency (dated 2019 in TCRdb). Regulatory T cells were sorted as cells that were CD4+CD25hiCD127low/negative. To prepare the library, the immunoSEQ multiplex PCR assay was applied. Here the immuneACCESS table is served through TCRdb, limited to in-frame sequences with V and J called. Missing clones are a known gap in these copies; in checked studies unresolved V genes cover under half, and the rest lacks a known reason. Within this sample are around 26,000 clones, with 92% of them counted one time only. 1.1% of the sample is held by the ten biggest clonotypes. Source material: CD4+CD25+ Tregs sorted from PBMCs. These receptors came from a human donor in good health.

V and J are TRBV19 and TRBJ1-2; D is undetermined. Germline V gene lookup returns CDR1 LNHDA and CDR2 SQIVND (reference sequence). V dropped 3 bases and J dropped 4 bases, with 9 bases sitting between them. The CDR3 has 13 residues. DNA of the CDR3: TGTGCCAGTAGTATCGGACGGATCTATGGCTACACCTTC. As protein: CASSIGRIYGYTF. The full variable domain, completed using reference TRBV19 and TRBJ1-2, is DGGITQSPKYLFRKEGQNVTLSCEQNLNHDAMYWYRQDPGQGLRLIYYSQIVNDFQKGDIAEGYSVSREKKESFPLTVTSAQKNPTAFYLCASSIGRIYGYTFGSGTRLTVV.

J is TRBJ1-1 and V is TRBV19; D unclear. The CDR3 is 12 amino acids. The germline gives CDR1 LNHDA, CDR2 SQIVND (reference sequence). V lost 3 bases to trimming and J lost 11 bases, with 13 bases between them. The CDR3 DNA follows: TGTGCCAGTAGTATCGGAGGGAGTAGGGCTTTCTTT. It codes for CASSIGGSRAFF.

The chain joins TRBV7-8 to TRBJ2-5, with TRBD2 identical over 7 bases. Germline-derived CDR1 and CDR2 are SGHVS and FQNEAQ. The CDR3 contains 14 residues. V lost 3 bases and J lost 5; bases outside the gene matches: 6. The CDR3 bases are TGTGCCAGCAGCTTTATTAGCGGGTGGGAGACCCAGTACTTC. Protein sequence: CASSFISGWETQYF.

Concerning this clone: A junction boundary mismatches the germline segment, possibly from a read error. The J gene is TRBJ1-1, the V gene TRBV11-2, with D tentatively TRBD1 (5 bases). Germline V CDR1 and CDR2: SGHAT, FQNNGV. The CDR3 spans 12 residues. CDR3 DNA: TGTGCCAGCAGCCAAGAGGCCGGGACCCTTATCTTT. Translated: CASSQEAGTLIF.

The chain combines TRBV7-2 with TRBJ2-1, with D hard to call. The CDR3 extends over 14 amino acids. CDR1 SGHTA and CDR2 FQGNSA come from the germline V gene. V lost 3 bases, J lost 9 bases, and 15 bases lay in between. This CDR3 is CASSFKDGSGEQFF. The CDR3 DNA follows: TGTGCCAGCAGCTTTAAGGACGGCTCCGGTGAGCAGTTCTTC. Complete variable domain (other parts from reference TRBV7-2 and TRBJ2-1): GAGVSQSPSNKVTEKGKDVELRCDPISGHTALYWYRQSLGQGLEFLIYFQGNSAPDKSGLPSDRFSAERTGGSVSTLTIQRTQQEDSAVYLCASSFKDGSGEQFFGPGTRLTVL.

The chain carries TRBV29-1 and TRBJ2-6; D ambiguous. The germline gives CDR1 SQVTM, CDR2 ANQGSEA. Deletions cut 4 bases from V and 1 base from J, with 2 bases between. This CDR3 has 12 residues. The CDR3 nucleotides are TGCAGCGTTGTTTCTGGGGCCAACGTCCTGACTTTC. Translating gives CSVVSGANVLTF.

V and J are TRBV11-2 and TRBJ2-7, with 8 bases matching TRBD1. Germline trimming cut 0 bases from V and 5 bases from J; bases unmatched to any gene: 12. This CDR3 contains 17 residues. Germline V gene sequence: CDR1 SGHAT, CDR2 FQNNGV. The CDR3 loop reads CASSLDLRTGLLDEQYF. CDR3 sequence (DNA): TGTGCCAGCAGCTTAGATCTTAGGACAGGGCTTCTCGACGAGCAGTACTTC.

This chain connects TRBV5-6 to TRBJ2-7, with a tentative D call TRBD1 (5 bases). V lost 3 bases to trimming and J lost 0 bases, with 13 bases between them. Germline V gene sequence: CDR1 SGHDT, CDR2 YYEEEE. The CDR3 extends over 15 amino acids. The CDR3 DNA reads as TGTGCCAGCAGCTCTCAGGACAAGCTCTCCTACGAGCAGTACTTC. It is translated as CASSSQDKLSYEQYF.

J is TRBJ2-3 and V is TRBV19; 7 bases fit TRBD1. The V segment lost 3 bases and the J segment 5 bases; nucleotides outside the gene matches: 11. Germline-derived CDR1 and CDR2 are LNHDA and SQIVND (reference sequence). The CDR3 is 16 amino acids. CDR3 sequence (DNA): TGTGCCAGTAGTATCCCTGGCAGGGGGATGAGAGATACGCAGTATTTT. Protein sequence: CASSIPGRGMRDTQYF.

This chain's CDR3 is CASSLGALPGQETQYF. The CDR3 DNA reads as TGTGCCAGCAGCTTAGGGGCCTTACCGGGGCAAGAGACCCAGTACTTC. The V call is TRBV5-5, the J call TRBJ2-5; D is possibly TRBD1 or TRBD2 (5 bases each). Germline CDR1 SGHKS, CDR2 YYEKEE (reference sequence). V lost 2 bases to trimming and J lost 2 bases, with 16 bases between them. This CDR3 is built from 16 residues.

This chain joins TRBV12-5 and TRBJ1-1; D may be TRBD1 (6 bases). The CDR3 runs 15 residues. V lost 2 bases and J 4 bases, leaving 14 bases between the germline ends. The germline gives CDR1 LGHNT, CDR2 FRNRAP. The CDR3 loop is CASGLTGFASTEAFF. The CDR3 bases are TGTGCTAGTGGTTTGACAGGGTTCGCGAGCACTGAAGCTTTCTTT.

The chain links TRBV27 to TRBJ2-5; 7 bases are shared with TRBD2. This CDR3 region has 13 residues. The junction had 3 bases not matched to a gene; V was cut back by 6 bases and J by 2 bases. Germline values: CDR1 MNHEY, CDR2 SMNVEV (reference sequence). CDR3 bases: TGTGCCAGCAGAGCTAGCGGACAAGAGACCCAGTACTTC. Translated, it gives CASRASGQETQYF.

This clone has just one count. This sequence joins TRBV15 and TRBJ2-7, with 10 bases lining up with TRBD1. This CDR3 contains 14 residues. V shed 2 bases and J 3 bases; nucleotides not matched to a gene: 1. Germline V CDR1 and CDR2: LNHNV, YYDKDF (reference sequence). CDR3 residues: CATSRWDRGYEQYF. The CDR3 region has the DNA TGTGCCACCAGCAGATGGGACAGGGGCTACGAGCAGTACTTC.

This chain links TRBV5-1 with TRBJ2-1, with D unclear. Germline V gene sequence: CDR1 SGHRS, CDR2 YFSETQ. This CDR3 is 14 amino acids long. Trimming shortened V by 5 bases and J by 0 bases, and 9 bases separated the two germline ends. In nucleotides, the CDR3 is TGCGCCAGCAGGAGGACCCGCTCCTACAATGAGCAGTTCTTC. It is translated as CASRRTRSYNEQFF. The variable domain in full, with the rest retrieved from reference TRBV5-1 and TRBJ2-1, is KAGVTQTPRYLIKTRGQQVTLSCSPISGHRSVSWYQQTPGQGLQFLFEYFSETQRNKGNFPGRFSGRQFSNSRSEMNVSTLELGDSALYLCASRRTRSYNEQFFGPGTRLTVL.

V usage is TRBV5-1 and J usage is TRBJ2-7; 13 nucleotides line up with TRBD2. CDR1 is SGHRS and CDR2 is YFSETQ in the germline V gene. J gave up 5 bases and V 1 base, and 3 bases lay outside the gene matches. This CDR3 comprises 15 residues. CDR3 in amino acids: CASSLIGLAGDEQYF. CDR3 nucleotides: TGCGCCAGCAGCTTGATCGGACTAGCGGGGGACGAGCAGTACTTC.

CDR3 DNA: TGTGCCAGCAGTTTGTTGGGAGGGGAGCAGTACTTC. Protein: CASSLLGGEQYF. The J gene is TRBJ2-7, the V gene TRBV28, with TRBD2 matching 7 bases. Per the germline V gene, CDR1 is MDHEN and CDR2 is SYDVKM. This CDR3 comprises 12 residues. The ends lost 3 bases at V and 7 bases at J; junction bases unmatched: 3.

This chain links TRBV29-1 with TRBJ2-7; D may be TRBD1 (6 bases). The CDR3 length is 13 residues. Germline V gives CDR1 SQVTM, CDR2 ANQGSEA. V lost 2 bases, J lost 7 bases, and 15 bases lay in between. Here the CDR3 reads CSVEPYQGREQYF. The CDR3 DNA reads TGCAGCGTTGAACCATACCAGGGGCGGGAGCAGTACTTC.

CDR3 DNA: TGTGCCGGAGGCGGTTATAGCAATCAGCCCCAGCATTTT. Translated: CAGGGYSNQPQHF. The gene calls are TRBV19 and TRBJ1-5; D remains unclear. Germline V gives CDR1 LNHDA, CDR2 SQIVND (reference sequence). V lost 11 bases, J lost 0 bases, and 11 bases lay in between. CDR3 size: 13 residues.

The V gene is TRBV5-4, the J gene TRBJ2-5, with a tentative D call TRBD1 (5 bases). The germline V gene has CDR1 SGHNT and CDR2 YYREEE (reference sequence). V lost 1 base and J lost 5, with 12 bases in between. CDR3 length: 14 residues. In DNA, the CDR3 is TGTGCCAGCAGCTTGCCCCAGGGATCGGAGACCCAGTACTTC. Residues: CASSLPQGSETQYF. The entire variable domain, with the rest obtained from reference TRBV5-4 and TRBJ2-5, is as follows: ETGVTQSPTHLIKTRGQQVTLRCSSQSGHNTVSWYQQALGQGPQFIFQYYREEENGRGNFPPRFSGLQFPNYSSELNVNALELDDSALYLCASSLPQGSETQYFGPGTRLLVL.

The chain recombines TRBV18 with TRBJ2-7; D ambiguous. There are 12 residues in the CDR3. The V gene's germline CDR1 is KGHSH and CDR2 LQKENI. The V and J ends lost 1 base and 5 bases respectively, with 6 bases between them. The CDR3, as DNA: TGTGCCAGCTCACCACAGGGCCACGAGCAGTACTTC. It is translated as CASSPQGHEQYF.

V usage is TRBV4-1 and J usage is TRBJ1-5, with a tentative D call TRBD1 (5 bases). Germline V gene lookup returns CDR1 MGHRA and CDR2 YSYEKL. V shed 1 base and J shed 5 bases, with 12 bases lying between them. The CDR3 totals 15 residues. CDR3 nucleotides: TGCGCCAGCAGCCAAGGGGAGCAGGGTTATCAGCCCCAGCATTTT. Translation: CASSQGEQGYQPQHF.

The rearrangement joins TRBV30 to TRBJ2-3, with D possibly being TRBD2 (5 bases). Trimming shortened V by 1 base and J by 6 bases, and 5 bases separated the two germline ends. The CDR3 is 11 amino acids. The germline V gene encodes CDR1 GTSNPN and CDR2 SVGIG (reference sequence). In nucleotides, the CDR3 is TGTGCCTGGAGTGGCGGGGATACGCAGTATTTT. Amino acids: CAWSGGDTQYF. The full variable domain, completed using reference TRBV30 and TRBJ2-3, is SQTIHQWPATLVQPVGSPLSLECTVEGTSNPNLYWYRQAAGRGLQLLFYSVGIGQISSEVPQNLSASRPQDRQFILSSKKLLLSDSGFYLCAWSGGDTQYFGPGTRLTVL.

The chain has TRBV19 and TRBJ2-3; TRBD2 agrees at 7 bases. CDR1 is LNHDA and CDR2 is SQIVND in the germline V gene (reference sequence). The CDR3 totals 13 residues. The V segment lost 4 bases and the J segment 8 bases; nucleotides outside the gene matches: 6. CDR3 DNA: TGTGCCAGTAGTACTACTAGCGTGGGTACGCAGTATTTT. Protein sequence: CASSTTSVGTQYF.

The V gene is TRBV6-5, the J gene TRBJ1-1; tentatively, D is TRBD1 (6 bases). Per the germline V gene, CDR1 is MNHEY and CDR2 is SVGAGI. CDR3 length: 15 amino acids. V was pared by 0 bases and J by 5 bases, with 13 bases between. The CDR3 region is CASSYSLGAKTEAFF. The DNA of the CDR3 is TGTGCCAGCAGTTACTCGTTGGGGGCGAAAACTGAAGCTTTCTTT.

The CDR3: CASTLTGFGYTF. The CDR3 DNA sequence: TGTGCCAGCACTCTTACAGGGTTTGGCTACACCTTC. The chain is built from TRBV11-2 and TRBJ1-2; TRBD1 might be the D (6 bases). Germline assignment: CDR1 SGHAT and CDR2 FQNNGV. Trimming took off 7 bases at V and 7 bases at J, with 13 bases between the two ends. The CDR3 loop spans 12 amino acids.

This chain joins TRBV5-6 and TRBJ2-1; 7 bases agree with TRBD1. The J segment lost 5 bases and the V segment lost 2 bases, leaving 10 bases of the junction unmatched. The length of the CDR3 is 16 residues. In germline, CDR1 is SGHDT, CDR2 YYEEEE. The CDR3 is CASSLLGTDDNNEQFF. The CDR3 DNA reads as TGTGCCAGCAGCTTATTGGGGACAGATGATAACAATGAGCAGTTCTTC.